This TCR beta chain was sequenced during a study of T cells in women clearing cervical HPV infection. A word on this clone: The read ends 3 residues before the CDR3 terminus; that terminus is restored from the germline J gene.

CDR3 length equals 15 residues. V was pared by 3 bases and J by 4 bases, with 6 bases of the junction left unmatched. Germline lookup yields CDR1 SGHNT and CDR2 YYREEE (reference sequence). The method was immunoSEQ multiplex PCR; TCRdb's version includes in-frame clones alone and lacks a portion of them. The table lists about 36,000 clones. The source of this sequence is a woman aged 18 to 75 with a cervical HPV16 infection that either progressed to CIN3+ or cleared (not recorded which). The genes are TRBV5-4 and TRBJ2-1; 8 bases are a match to TRBD1. Sequenced: blood buffy coat. The covered CDR3 bases are TGTGCCAGCAGCTGGAACAGGGGGATGTACAATGAG. Protein product: CASSWNRGMYNE. The full CDR3 is CASSWNRGMYNEQFF.